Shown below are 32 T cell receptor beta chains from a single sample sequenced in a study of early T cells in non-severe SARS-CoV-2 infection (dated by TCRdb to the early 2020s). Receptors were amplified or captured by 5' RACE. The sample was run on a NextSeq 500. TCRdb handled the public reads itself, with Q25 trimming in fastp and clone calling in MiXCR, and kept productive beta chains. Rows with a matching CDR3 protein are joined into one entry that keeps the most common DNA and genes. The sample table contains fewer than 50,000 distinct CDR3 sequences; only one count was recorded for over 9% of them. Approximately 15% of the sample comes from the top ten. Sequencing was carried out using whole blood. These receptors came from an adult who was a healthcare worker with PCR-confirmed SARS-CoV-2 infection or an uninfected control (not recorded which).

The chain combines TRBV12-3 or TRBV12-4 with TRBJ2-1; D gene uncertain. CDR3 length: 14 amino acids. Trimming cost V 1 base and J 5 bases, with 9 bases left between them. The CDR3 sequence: CASSLGPLNNEQFF. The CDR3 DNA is TGTGCCAGCAGTTTAGGACCACTAAACAATGAGCAGTTCTTC.

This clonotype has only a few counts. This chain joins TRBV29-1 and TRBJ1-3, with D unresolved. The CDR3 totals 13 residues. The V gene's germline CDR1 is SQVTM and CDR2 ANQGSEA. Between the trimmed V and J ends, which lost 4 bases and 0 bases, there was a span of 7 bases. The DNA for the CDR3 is TGCAGCGTTGCGGCCTCCTCTGGAAACACCATATATTTT. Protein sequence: CSVAASSGNTIYF. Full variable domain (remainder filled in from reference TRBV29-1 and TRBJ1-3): SAVISQKPSRDICQRGTSLTIQCQVDSQVTMMFWYRQQPGQSLTLIATANQGSEATYESGFVIDKFPISRPNLTFSTLTVSNMSPEDSSIYLCSVAASSGNTIYFGEGSWLTVV.

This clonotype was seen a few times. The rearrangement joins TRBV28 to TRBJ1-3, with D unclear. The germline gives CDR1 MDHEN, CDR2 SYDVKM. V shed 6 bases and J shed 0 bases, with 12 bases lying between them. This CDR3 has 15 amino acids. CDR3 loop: CASRPTPNSGNTIYF. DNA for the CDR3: TGTGCCAGCAGGCCTACACCCAACTCTGGAAACACCATATATTTT.

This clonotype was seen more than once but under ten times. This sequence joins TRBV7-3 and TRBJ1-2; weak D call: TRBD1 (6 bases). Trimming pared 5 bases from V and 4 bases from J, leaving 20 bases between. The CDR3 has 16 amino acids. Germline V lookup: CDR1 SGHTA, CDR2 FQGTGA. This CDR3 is CASSPGGHGSLYGYTF. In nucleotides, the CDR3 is TGTGCCAGCAGCCCCGGGGGCCACGGCAGTCTCTATGGCTACACCTTC.

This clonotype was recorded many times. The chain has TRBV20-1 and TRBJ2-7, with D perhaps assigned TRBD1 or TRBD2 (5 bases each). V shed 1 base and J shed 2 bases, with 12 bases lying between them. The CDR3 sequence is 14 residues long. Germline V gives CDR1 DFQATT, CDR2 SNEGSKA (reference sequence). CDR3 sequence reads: CSARVPGRTYEQYF. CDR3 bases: TGCAGTGCTAGAGTCCCGGGACGCACCTACGAGCAGTACTTC.

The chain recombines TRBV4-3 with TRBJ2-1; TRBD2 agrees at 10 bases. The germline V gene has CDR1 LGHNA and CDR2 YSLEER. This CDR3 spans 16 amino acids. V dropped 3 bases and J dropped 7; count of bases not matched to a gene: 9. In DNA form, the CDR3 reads TGCGCCAGCAGCCAGATGAGCGGGGGGGCCAGTAATGAGCAGTTCTTC. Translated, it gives CASSQMSGGASNEQFF.

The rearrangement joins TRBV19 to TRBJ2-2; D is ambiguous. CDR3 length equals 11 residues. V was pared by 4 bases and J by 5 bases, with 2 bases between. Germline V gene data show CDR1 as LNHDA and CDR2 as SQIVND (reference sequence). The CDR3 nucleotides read TGTGCCAGTAGTACTACCGGGGAGCTGTTTTTT. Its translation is CASSTTGELFF.

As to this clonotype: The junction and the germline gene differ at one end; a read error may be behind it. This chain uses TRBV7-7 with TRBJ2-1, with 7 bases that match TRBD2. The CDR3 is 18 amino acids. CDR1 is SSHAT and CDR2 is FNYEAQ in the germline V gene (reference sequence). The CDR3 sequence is CASSLAPLTSLIHNEQFF. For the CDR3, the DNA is TGTGCTAGCAGCTTAGCTCCCCTGACTAGCTTAATTCACAATGAGCAGTTCTTC.

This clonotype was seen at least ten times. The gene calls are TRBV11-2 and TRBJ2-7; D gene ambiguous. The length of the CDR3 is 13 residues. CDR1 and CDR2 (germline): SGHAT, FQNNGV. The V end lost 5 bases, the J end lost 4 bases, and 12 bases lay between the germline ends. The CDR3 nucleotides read TGTGCCAGCAGCCCGACCGCCGGGTACGAGCAGTACTTC. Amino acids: CASSPTAGYEQYF.

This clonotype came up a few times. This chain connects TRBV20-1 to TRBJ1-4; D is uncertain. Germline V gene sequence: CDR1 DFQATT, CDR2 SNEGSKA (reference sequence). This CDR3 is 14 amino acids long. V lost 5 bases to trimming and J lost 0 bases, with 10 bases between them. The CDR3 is CSAQRIATNEKLFF. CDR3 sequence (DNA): TGCAGTGCTCAGAGGATTGCAACTAATGAAAAACTGTTTTTT.

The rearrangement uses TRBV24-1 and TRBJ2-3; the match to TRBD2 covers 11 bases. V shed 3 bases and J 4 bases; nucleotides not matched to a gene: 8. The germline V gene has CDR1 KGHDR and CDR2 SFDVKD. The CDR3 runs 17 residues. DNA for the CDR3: TGTGCCACCAGTGATACTACTAGCGGGGGCGTCGCAGATACGCAGTATTTT. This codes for CATSDTTSGGVADTQYF.

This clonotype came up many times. The CDR3 reads CASSHQLRAFF. In nucleotides, the CDR3 is TGTGCCAGCAGCCACCAGCTCCGAGCTTTCTTT. The gene calls are TRBV14 and TRBJ1-1; no definite D call. CDR1 and CDR2 (germline): SGHDN, FVKESK. Trimming took off 3 bases at V and 10 bases at J, with 9 bases between the two ends. The CDR3 runs to 11 residues.

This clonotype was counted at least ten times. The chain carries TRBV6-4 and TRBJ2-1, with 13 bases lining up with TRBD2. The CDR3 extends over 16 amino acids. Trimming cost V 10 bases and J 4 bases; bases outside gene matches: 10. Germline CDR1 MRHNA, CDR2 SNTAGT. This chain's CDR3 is CATSGLAGDGYNEQFF. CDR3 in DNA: TGTGCCACGTCAGGACTAGCGGGAGATGGGTACAATGAGCAGTTCTTC.

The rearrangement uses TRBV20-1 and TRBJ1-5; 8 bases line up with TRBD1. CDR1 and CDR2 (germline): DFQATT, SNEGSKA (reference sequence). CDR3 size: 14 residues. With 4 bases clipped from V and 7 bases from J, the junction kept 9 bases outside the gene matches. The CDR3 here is CSATPGQAWQPQHF. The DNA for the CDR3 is TGCAGTGCTACCCCGGGACAGGCGTGGCAGCCCCAGCATTTT.

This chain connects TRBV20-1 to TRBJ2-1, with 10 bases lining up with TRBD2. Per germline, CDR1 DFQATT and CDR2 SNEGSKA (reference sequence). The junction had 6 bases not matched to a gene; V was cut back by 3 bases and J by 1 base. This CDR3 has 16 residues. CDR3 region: CSARAIAGGSYNEQFF. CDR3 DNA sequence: TGCAGTGCTAGGGCTATAGCGGGGGGTTCCTACAATGAGCAGTTCTTC.

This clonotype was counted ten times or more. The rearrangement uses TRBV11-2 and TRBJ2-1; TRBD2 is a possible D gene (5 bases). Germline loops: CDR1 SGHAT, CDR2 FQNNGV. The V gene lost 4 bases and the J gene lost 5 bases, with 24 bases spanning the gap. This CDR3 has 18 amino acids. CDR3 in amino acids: CASSSRLGPGISDNEQFF. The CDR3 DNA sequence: TGTGCCAGCAGCTCCCGCTTAGGTCCGGGGATTTCAGACAATGAGCAGTTCTTC.

CDR3 in amino acids: CSLEPDRATGELFF. The CDR3 DNA reads as TGCAGCCTAGAACCTGACAGGGCCACCGGGGAGCTGTTTTTT. The J gene is TRBJ2-2, the V gene TRBV20-1; 7 bases map to TRBD1. In germline, CDR1 is DFQATT, CDR2 SNEGSKA (reference sequence). The CDR3 loop spans 14 amino acids.

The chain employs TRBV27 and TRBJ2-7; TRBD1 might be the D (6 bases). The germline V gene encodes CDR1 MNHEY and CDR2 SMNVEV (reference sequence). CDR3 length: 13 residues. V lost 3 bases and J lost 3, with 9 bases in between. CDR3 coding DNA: TGTGCCAGCAGTTTTGGACAGTACTACGAGCAGTACTTC. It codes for CASSFGQYYEQYF.

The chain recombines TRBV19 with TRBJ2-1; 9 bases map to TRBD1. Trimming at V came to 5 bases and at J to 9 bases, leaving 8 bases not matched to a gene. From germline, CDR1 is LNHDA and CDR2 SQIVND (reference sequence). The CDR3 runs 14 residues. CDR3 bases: TGTGCCAGTAGTGAATTAACAGGGGGCGCTGAGCAGTTCTTC. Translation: CASSELTGGAEQFF.

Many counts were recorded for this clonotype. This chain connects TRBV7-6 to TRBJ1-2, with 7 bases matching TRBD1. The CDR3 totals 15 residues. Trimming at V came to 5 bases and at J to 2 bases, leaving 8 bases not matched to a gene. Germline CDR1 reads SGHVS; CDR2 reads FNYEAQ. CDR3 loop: CASSHSTGSNYGYTF. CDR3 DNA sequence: TGTGCCAGCAGCCACTCGACAGGGTCCAACTATGGCTACACCTTC.

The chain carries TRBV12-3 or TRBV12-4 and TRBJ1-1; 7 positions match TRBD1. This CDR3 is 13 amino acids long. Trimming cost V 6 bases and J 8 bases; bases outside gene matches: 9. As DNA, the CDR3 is TGTGCCAGCAGACTGATACAGGGGAAAGAAGCTTTCTTT. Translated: CASRLIQGKEAFF.

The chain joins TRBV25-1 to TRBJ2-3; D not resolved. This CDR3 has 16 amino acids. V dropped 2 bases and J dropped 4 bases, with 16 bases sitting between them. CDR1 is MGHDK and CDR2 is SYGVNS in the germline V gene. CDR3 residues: CASSEHGLGEADTQYF. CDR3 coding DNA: TGTGCCAGCAGTGAACACGGTCTGGGTGAGGCAGATACGCAGTATTTT.

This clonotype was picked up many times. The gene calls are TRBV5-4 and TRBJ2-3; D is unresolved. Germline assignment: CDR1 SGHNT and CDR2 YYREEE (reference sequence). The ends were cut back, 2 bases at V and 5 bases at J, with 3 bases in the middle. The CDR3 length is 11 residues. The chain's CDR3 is CASSFGDTQYF. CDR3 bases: TGTGCCAGCAGCTTTGGAGATACGCAGTATTTT.

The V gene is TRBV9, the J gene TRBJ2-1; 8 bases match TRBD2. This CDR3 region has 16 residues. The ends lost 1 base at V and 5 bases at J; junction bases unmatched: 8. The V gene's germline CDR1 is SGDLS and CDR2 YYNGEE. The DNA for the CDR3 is TGTGCCAGCAGCGTATCAACGGGAGGGCTAAACAATGAGCAGTTCTTC. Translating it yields CASSVSTGGLNNEQFF.

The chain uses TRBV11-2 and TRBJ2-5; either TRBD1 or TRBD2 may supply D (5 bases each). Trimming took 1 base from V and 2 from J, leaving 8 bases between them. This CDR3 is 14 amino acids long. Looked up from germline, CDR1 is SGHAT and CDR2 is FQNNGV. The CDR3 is CASSLGGSQETQYF. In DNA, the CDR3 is TGTGCCAGCAGCTTAGGGGGGTCGCAAGAGACCCAGTACTTC.

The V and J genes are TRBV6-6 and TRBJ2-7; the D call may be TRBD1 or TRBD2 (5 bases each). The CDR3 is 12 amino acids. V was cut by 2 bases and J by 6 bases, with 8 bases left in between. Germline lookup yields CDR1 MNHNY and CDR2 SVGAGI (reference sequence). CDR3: CASSYVGTEQYF. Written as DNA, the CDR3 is TGTGCCAGCAGTTACGTTGGGACCGAGCAGTACTTC.

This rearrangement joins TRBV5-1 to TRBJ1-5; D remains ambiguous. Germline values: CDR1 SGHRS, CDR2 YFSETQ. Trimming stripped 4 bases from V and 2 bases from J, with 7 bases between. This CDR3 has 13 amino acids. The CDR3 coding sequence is TGCGCCAGCAGCCGGGAAGGCAATCAGCCCCAGCATTTT. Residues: CASSREGNQPQHF. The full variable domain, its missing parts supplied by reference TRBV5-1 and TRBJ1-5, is KAGVTQTPRYLIKTRGQQVTLSCSPISGHRSVSWYQQTPGQGLQFLFEYFSETQRNKGNFPGRFSGRQFSNSRSEMNVSTLELGDSALYLCASSREGNQPQHFGDGTRLSIL.

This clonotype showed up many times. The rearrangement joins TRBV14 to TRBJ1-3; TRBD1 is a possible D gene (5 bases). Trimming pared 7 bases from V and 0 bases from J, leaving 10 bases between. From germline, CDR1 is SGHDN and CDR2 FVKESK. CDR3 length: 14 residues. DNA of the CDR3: TGTGCCAGCACTCTAGGACACTCTGGAAACACCATATATTTT. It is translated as CASTLGHSGNTIYF.

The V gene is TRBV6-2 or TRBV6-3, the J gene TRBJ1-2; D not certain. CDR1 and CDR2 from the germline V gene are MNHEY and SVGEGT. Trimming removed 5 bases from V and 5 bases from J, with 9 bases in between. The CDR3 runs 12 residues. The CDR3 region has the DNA TGTGCCAGCAGTAAAACTGGGTATGGCTACACCTTC. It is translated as CASSKTGYGYTF.

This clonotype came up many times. Here the CDR3 DNA reads TGTGCCAGCAGAGCCCCTACCCACGGGATGGGTTCACCCCTCCACTTT. It yields the protein CASRAPTHGMGSPLHF. The rearrangement joins TRBV25-1 to TRBJ1-6; the D is unclear. The CDR3 length is 16 residues. V shed 6 bases and J shed 9 bases, with 21 bases lying between them. In germline, CDR1 is MGHDK, CDR2 SYGVNS.

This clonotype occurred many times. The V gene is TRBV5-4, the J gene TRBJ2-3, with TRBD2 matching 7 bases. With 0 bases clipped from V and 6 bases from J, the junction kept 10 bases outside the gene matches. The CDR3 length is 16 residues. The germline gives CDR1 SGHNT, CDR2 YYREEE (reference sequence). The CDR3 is CASSLGWGTNDDTQYF. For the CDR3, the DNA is TGTGCCAGCAGCTTGGGCTGGGGGACTAACGATGATACGCAGTATTTT.

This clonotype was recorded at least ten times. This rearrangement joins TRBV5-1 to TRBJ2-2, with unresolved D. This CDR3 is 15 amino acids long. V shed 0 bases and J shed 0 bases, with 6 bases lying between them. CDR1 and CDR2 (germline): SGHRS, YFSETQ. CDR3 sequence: CASSLGNANTGELFF. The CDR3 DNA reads TGCGCCAGCAGCTTGGGGAACGCGAACACCGGGGAGCTGTTTTTT.